Following are 24 T cell receptor beta chains from one sample sequenced in a study of radiotherapy plus CTLA-4 blockade in lung cancer. Assay: immunoSEQ multiplex PCR; the TCRdb copy retains only in-frame clones and omits some. The sample has around 95,000 clones, about four fifths seen once. The sample was peripheral blood, taken from a patient treated with radiotherapy plus ipilimumab. These receptor sequences come from a human donor with non-small cell lung cancer who had stable disease on radiotherapy plus ipilimumab.

V gene TRBV6-1 combines with J gene TRBJ1-5, with TRBD1 matching over 7 bases. Trimming cost V 4 bases and J 4 bases; bases outside gene matches: 10. The CDR3 length is 16 residues. CDR1 is MNHNS, CDR2 SASEGT, per germline. CDR3 region: CASSAHRRGLNQPQHF. The CDR3 coding sequence is TGTGCCAGCAGTGCCCACAGAAGGGGGCTAAATCAGCCCCAGCATTTT.

This rearrangement joins TRBV6-5 to TRBJ2-3, with TRBD2 identical over 7 bases. This CDR3 comprises 15 residues. The trim removed 6 bases at V and 3 bases at J, leaving 9 bases unmatched. From germline, CDR1 is MNHEY and CDR2 SVGAGI. The CDR3 sequence: CASSPFWRGTDTQYF. In DNA, the CDR3 is TGTGCCAGCAGCCCCTTCTGGCGGGGGACAGATACGCAGTATTTT.

The rearrangement uses TRBV19 and TRBJ2-1; D possibly matches TRBD1 or TRBD2 (5 bases each). With 6 bases removed from V and 8 bases from J, the gap between germline ends came to 20 bases. The CDR3 is made up of 15 amino acids. The germline gives CDR1 LNHDA, CDR2 SQIVND (reference sequence). The chain's CDR3 is CASSLSGRPGDEQFF. CDR3 nucleotides: TGTGCCAGTAGCTTGTCGGGACGGCCGGGCGATGAGCAGTTCTTC.

This chain links TRBV16 with TRBJ2-7, with a weak D call TRBD1 (6 bases). V gave up 0 bases and J gave up 4 bases, with 16 bases separating them. The CDR3 contains 16 residues. Germline loops: CDR1 KGHSY, CDR2 FQNENV. CDR3 residues: CASSQSAPGVGYEQYF. CDR3 nucleotide sequence: TGTGCCAGCAGCCAATCGGCCCCAGGGGTTGGGTACGAGCAGTACTTC.

The chain is built from TRBV18 and TRBJ1-4, with D possibly being TRBD1 (6 bases). Trimming removed 1 base at V and 3 bases at J, with 12 bases between. The CDR3 is 16 residues long. The V gene's germline CDR1 is KGHSH and CDR2 LQKENI. CDR3 DNA sequence: TGTGCCAGCTCACCACTCGCAGGGGCCGCTAATGAAAAACTGTTTTTT. Residues: CASSPLAGAANEKLFF.

The chain joins TRBV2 to TRBJ2-3; D perhaps matches TRBD2 (5 bases). Trimming took off 2 bases at V and 0 bases at J, with 12 bases between the two ends. This CDR3 has 16 amino acids. Looked up from germline, CDR1 is SNHLY and CDR2 is FYNNEI. In nucleotides, the CDR3 is TGTGCCAGCAGTGAACAAGGGAGTAGAAGCACAGATACGCAGTATTTT. Amino acid sequence: CASSEQGSRSTDTQYF.

The chain combines TRBV10-2 with TRBJ1-1; 9 bases align to TRBD1. CDR3 length: 15 residues. V lost 6 bases, J lost 1 base, and 6 bases stayed unmatched. Germline CDR1 and CDR2: WSHSY and SAAADI. The CDR3 bases are TGCGCCAGCAGCGATGGGGGACAGGGGAACACTGAAGCTTTCTTT. This encodes CASSDGGQGNTEAFF.

V is TRBV5-1 and J is TRBJ2-7; no definite D call. Trimming cost V 4 bases and J 6 bases, with 17 bases left between them. Germline V gene sequence: CDR1 SGHRS, CDR2 YFSETQ. CDR3 size: 14 residues. CDR3 region: CASSPNQVLSEQYF. CDR3 sequence (DNA): TGCGCCAGCAGCCCGAATCAAGTTTTAAGCGAGCAGTACTTC.

This rearrangement joins TRBV29-1 to TRBJ1-2; 8 nucleotides align to TRBD1. The V gene end was trimmed by 3 bases and the J gene end by 1 base; junction bases not matched to a gene: 1. Germline CDR1 SQVTM, CDR2 ANQGSEA. There are 13 residues in the CDR3. The DNA for the CDR3 is TGCAGCGTTGATGGACAGGGTAACTATGGCTACACCTTC. Translated, it gives CSVDGQGNYGYTF.

This clone was seen a handful of times. The V gene is TRBV6-5, the J gene TRBJ2-7, with D possibly being TRBD1 or TRBD2 (5 bases each). Germline values: CDR1 MNHEY, CDR2 SVGAGI. Trimming left V 5 bases short and J 3 bases short, with 11 bases between. The CDR3 extends over 13 amino acids. The CDR3 region is CASSERGDYEQYF. In DNA form, the CDR3 reads TGTGCCAGCAGTGAGAGGGGAGACTACGAGCAGTACTTC.

This chain joins TRBV5-6 and TRBJ2-1; D not certain. CDR1 SGHDT and CDR2 YYEEEE come from the germline V gene. V was trimmed by 4 bases and J by 0 bases, leaving 8 bases between them. This CDR3 comprises 14 residues. The CDR3 here is CASSPPRSYNEQFF. The CDR3, as DNA: TGTGCCAGCAGCCCCCCCCGCTCCTACAATGAGCAGTTCTTC. Combining the CDR3 with reference TRBV5-6 and TRBJ2-1 gives the whole variable domain DAGVTQSPTHLIKTRGQQVTLRCSPKSGHDTVSWYQQALGQGPQFIFQYYEEEERQRGNFPDRFSGHQFPNYSSELNVNALLLGDSALYLCASSPPRSYNEQFFGPGTRLTVL.

The V gene is TRBV29-1, the J gene TRBJ1-1; 7 bases align to TRBD1. CDR1 SQVTM and CDR2 ANQGSEA come from the germline V gene. The trim removed 7 bases at V and 8 bases at J, leaving 4 bases unmatched. This CDR3 region has 10 residues. CDR3 residues: CSAGGQEAFF. The CDR3 nucleotides are TGCAGCGCGGGGGGACAGGAAGCTTTCTTT.

This clone was seen only a few times. The gene calls are TRBV11-2 and TRBJ1-2; no clear D gene. This CDR3 spans 12 amino acids. Germline V gene data show CDR1 as SGHAT and CDR2 as FQNNGV. V was trimmed by 3 bases and J by 8 bases, leaving 10 bases between them. The CDR3 spells CASSFLGGGYTF. In nucleotides, the CDR3 is TGTGCCAGCAGCTTTTTAGGCGGGGGCTACACCTTC. Supplemented by reference TRBV11-2 and TRBJ1-2, the full variable domain reads EAGVAQSPRYKIIEKRQSVAFWCNPISGHATLYWYQQILGQGPKLLIQFQNNGVVDDSQLPKDRFSAERLKGVDSTLKIQPAKLEDSAVYLCASSFLGGGYTFGSGTRLTVV.

This clone was recorded only once. This sequence joins TRBV25-1 and TRBJ1-4, with no clear D. Trimming left V 0 bases short and J 8 bases short, with 4 bases between. The CDR3 is 12 residues long. Germline V CDR1 and CDR2: MGHDK, SYGVNS. The CDR3 is CASSEYGEKLFF. DNA for the CDR3: TGTGCCAGCAGTGAATACGGCGAAAAACTGTTTTTT.

J is TRBJ2-7 and V is TRBV10-3; 8 nucleotides line up with TRBD1. The CDR3 sequence is 14 residues long. V dropped 4 bases and J dropped 2; count of bases not matched to a gene: 4. The germline V gene encodes CDR1 ENHRY and CDR2 SYGVKD. The CDR3 is CAISGGTGTYEQYF. The CDR3 DNA is TGTGCCATCAGTGGAGGGACAGGAACCTACGAGCAGTACTTC.

This clone was found once. The chain joins TRBV19 to TRBJ1-6; a weak D match, TRBD1 (5 bases). CDR3 length: 17 amino acids. Per the germline V gene, CDR1 is LNHDA and CDR2 is SQIVND (reference sequence). The germline V and J ends were trimmed by 5 bases and 9 bases, with 23 bases remaining between them. In DNA form, the CDR3 reads TGTGCCAGTAGTGGAGGGACGGGAGTAATGGTTAGTTCACCCCTCCACTTT. Protein: CASSGGTGVMVSSPLHF.

This chain joins TRBV7-9 and TRBJ2-7; D unclear. Germline CDR1 reads SEHNR; CDR2 reads FQNEAQ (reference sequence). The CDR3 loop spans 14 amino acids. V lost 0 bases and J 0 bases, leaving 6 bases between the germline ends. The CDR3 loop reads CASSLAALSYEQYF. The CDR3 region has the DNA TGTGCCAGCAGCTTAGCGGCACTCTCCTACGAGCAGTACTTC.

The table lists this clone with a count of one. The V and J genes are TRBV21-1 and TRBJ2-1; the table names TRBD1, a call not compared with the DNA. TRBV21-1 corresponds to a pseudogene. The CDR3 length is 17 residues. The CDR3 sequence is CASRKECPGGLYNEQFF. CDR3 bases: TGTGCCAGCAGAAAAGAATGTCCAGGGGGCCTCTACAATGAGCAGTTCTTC.

The chain has TRBV5-1 and TRBJ2-2, with 7 bases fitting TRBD1. After removal of 0 bases from V and 4 bases from J, the junction contained 9 bases not matched to a gene. The CDR3 contains 17 residues. The germline V gene has CDR1 SGHRS and CDR2 YFSETQ. The CDR3 region has the DNA TGCGCCAGCAGCTTGGCGGGACAGCCTCCGGGCACCGGGGAGCTGTTTTTT. Its protein is CASSLAGQPPGTGELFF. Supplemented by reference TRBV5-1 and TRBJ2-2, the full variable domain reads KAGVTQTPRYLIKTRGQQVTLSCSPISGHRSVSWYQQTPGQGLQFLFEYFSETQRNKGNFPGRFSGRQFSNSRSEMNVSTLELGDSALYLCASSLAGQPPGTGELFFGEGSRLTVL.

The genes are TRBV5-1 and TRBJ2-7; maybe TRBD1 (6 bases). Per the germline V gene, CDR1 is SGHRS and CDR2 is YFSETQ. The CDR3 is 12 residues long. V lost 4 bases to trimming and J lost 3 bases, with 8 bases between them. CDR3 sequence: CASSLQGYEQYF. The DNA of the CDR3 is TGCGCCAGCAGCCTACAGGGCTACGAGCAGTACTTC.

This clone was detected only once. The V call is TRBV5-4, the J call TRBJ2-1; the match to TRBD2 covers 9 bases. CDR3 size: 15 residues. CDR1 and CDR2 from the germline V gene are SGHNT and YYREEE (reference sequence). Losses at the gene ends were 4 bases for V and 3 bases for J; bases not matched to a gene: 5. CDR3: CASSARLADYNEQFF. CDR3 nucleotides: TGTGCCAGCAGCGCTAGACTAGCGGACTACAATGAGCAGTTCTTC.

The chain links TRBV7-2 to TRBJ2-3, with 9 bases lining up with TRBD2. Germline lookup yields CDR1 SGHTA and CDR2 FQGNSA. The CDR3 sequence is 17 residues long. Trimming at V came to 6 bases and at J to 0 bases, leaving 10 bases not matched to a gene. In DNA, the CDR3 is TGTGCCAGCAGGGGAAAGCGGGGGGCCCTAAGCACAGATACGCAGTATTTT. Translating it yields CASRGKRGALSTDTQYF.

The chain links TRBV5-8 to TRBJ2-3; D remains ambiguous. Germline-derived CDR1 and CDR2 are SGHTS and YDEGEE. V dropped 3 bases and J dropped 4 bases, with 15 bases sitting between them. The CDR3 runs to 15 residues. CDR3 sequence (DNA): TGTGCCAGCAGCTCTGCTACCGCCCCGGCAGATACGCAGTATTTT. Translation: CASSSATAPADTQYF.

The chain couples TRBV6-5 to TRBJ1-6; D is ambiguous. The CDR3 totals 14 residues. From germline, CDR1 is MNHEY and CDR2 SVGAGI. The V end was cut by 5 bases, the J end by 7 bases, with 12 bases between. The CDR3 nucleotides are TGTGCCAGCAGTATGGTCGCGGGGAATTCACCCCTCCACTTT. Translating gives CASSMVAGNSPLHF.